A selection of T cell receptor beta chains follows, all from one sample in a study of control samples from healthy donors and cancer patients. Profiled with immunoSEQ multiplex PCR; TCRdb holds only in-frame clones, not every one. The sample consists of 40,000 to 50,000 clones, 70% of them appearing once. Sequences were obtained from formalin-fixed, paraffin-embedded tissue. The receptor source for this set is a male donor with melanoma. Both conserved end residues are part of each CDR3. Fields, in order: clone size, J gene, V gene, D gene, CDR3 DNA, CDR3 protein. A D gene is named only where the DNA matches it firmly. Rows may omit the clone size; those that give it use once, few, many or a size class.

. | TRBJ2-1 | TRBV18 | TRBD2 | TGTGCCAGCTCACCAGGACTAGCGGGAGATAGGGAGCAGTTCTTC | CASSPGLAGDREQFF
. | TRBJ2-2 | TRBV9 | TRBD2 | TGTGCCAGCAGCGTAGAGGGCGGGAGTGGAACCGGGGAGCTGTTTTTT | CASSVEGGSGTGELFF
. | TRBJ2-3 | TRBV2 | TRBD2 | TGTGCCAGCAGTCGTTCCAGGACTAGCGGATCCTCCACAGATACGCAGTATTTT | CASSRSRTSGSSTDTQYF
. | TRBJ2-7 | TRBV7-9 | . | TGTGCCAGCACGGCAGGTGACTCCTACGAGCAGTACTTC | CASTAGDSYEQYF
. | TRBJ2-7 | TRBV7-2 | TRBD2 | TGTGCCAGCAGCCCGAGGACTAGCGGGCCTTACGAGCAGTACTTC | CASSPRTSGPYEQYF
many | TRBJ1-5 | TRBV7-9 | . | TGTGCCAGCAGCATCGGGGGGAGCAATCAGCCCCAGCATTTT | CASSIGGSNQPQHF
. | TRBJ2-7 | TRBV29-1 | . | TGCAGCGTTGAAAGGGCCAGAGGCGAGCAGTACTTC | CSVERARGEQYF
. | TRBJ1-5 | TRBV3-1/TRBV3-2 | . | TGTGCCAGCAGCCAAGACGGGGGGCGGGGGGAGCCCCAGCATTTT | CASSQDGGRGEPQHF
few | TRBJ1-1 | TRBV28 | . | TGTGCCAGCAGTTTCGCCGGGGCGGTAAGAGCTTTCTTT | CASSFAGAVRAFF
once | TRBJ2-2 | TRBV2 | . | TGTGCCAGCACAAGACTTCTGAACACCGGGGAGCTGTTTTTT | CASTRLLNTGELFF
. | TRBJ2-7 | TRBV4-1 | . | TGCGCCAGCAGCCAAGAAAGTGCAGACGAGCAGTACTTC | CASSQESADEQYF
. | TRBJ2-3 | TRBV11-1 | . | TGTGCCAGCAGCTTAGCGAGCTCAGCCTCGTGGCCGCGGTACGTTACGCAGTATTTT | CASSLASSASWPRYVTQYF
few | TRBJ2-1 | TRBV19 | . | TGTGCCAGTAGTATAACCGTTACTAATGAGCAGTTCTTC | CASSITVTNEQFF
. | TRBJ2-1 | TRBV7-2 | TRBD2 | TGTGCCAGCAGCTACCGTTCAGCGGGACTCTACAATGAGCAGTTCTTC | CASSYRSAGLYNEQFF
few | TRBJ2-3 | TRBV19 | TRBD1 | TGTGCCAGTAGTACCATCTGGGTAGGAGGACAGGGGGCAGATACGCAGTATTTT | CASSTIWVGGQGADTQYF
. | TRBJ2-7 | TRBV29-1 | . | TGCAGCGTTTACCCCCTGCCAAACTCCTACGAGCAGTACTTC | CSVYPLPNSYEQYF
. | TRBJ2-3 | TRBV19 | TRBD1 | TGTGCCAGTAGTATGGCAGGGGGCGATATCGATACGCAGTATTTT | CASSMAGGDIDTQYF
. | TRBJ2-2 | TRBV7-3 | . | TGTGCCAGCAGCTTGGGGACCGGGGAGCTGTTTTTT | CASSLGTGELFF
. | TRBJ2-3 | TRBV28 | . | TGTGCCAGCAGGGGTATCACAGATACGCAGTATTTT | CASRGITDTQYF
. | TRBJ2-7 | TRBV3-1/TRBV3-2 | . | TGTGCCAGCAGCCTGGGGGGGCTGGGGGGCTACGAGCAGTACTTC | CASSLGGLGGYEQYF
. | TRBJ1-1 | TRBV5-8 | . | TGTGCCAGCAGCTTGGGCGTTTCATTGAACACTGAAGCTTTCTTT | CASSLGVSLNTEAFF
. | TRBJ1-1 | TRBV6-1 | . | TGTGCCAGCAGTGAAGGGGACTTGACTGAAGCTTTCTTT | CASSEGDLTEAFF
. | TRBJ2-7 | TRBV14 | TRBD2 | TGTGCCAGCAGCCAAGGGGGAGGGAAGGGACGCGAGCAGTACTTC | CASSQGGGKGREQYF
once | TRBJ2-7 | TRBV5-1 | . | TGCGCCAGCAGGGGGACCTTGCACGAGCAGTACTTC | CASRGTLHEQYF
. | TRBJ2-6 | TRBV9 | . | TGTGCCAGCAGCGCCCACTCTGGCCTTCTTGGGGCCAACGTCCTGACTTTC | CASSAHSGLLGANVLTF
. | TRBJ2-7 | TRBV6-1 | . | TGTGCTAGCAGTGAAGCTGGGTTACCACTGGACGAGCAGTACTTC | CASSEAGLPLDEQYF
. | TRBJ2-7 | TRBV11-2 | TRBD2 | TGTGCCAGCAGCTTAGGAGGCCTAGCGGCCATCTCCTACGAGCAGTACTTC | CASSLGGLAAISYEQYF
. | TRBJ2-6 | TRBV24-1 | TRBD1 | TGTGCCACCAGTGAAGGGACAGGGACTGGGGCCAACGTCCTGACTTTC | CATSEGTGTGANVLTF
. | TRBJ2-7 | TRBV13 | TRBD1 | TGTGCCAGCAGCCAGCGACAGGGTCTGCTGCACGAGCAGTACTTC | CASSQRQGLLHEQYF
. | TRBJ2-3 | TRBV5-4 | TRBD2 | TGTGCCAGCAGCTTGGCCTCGGGACTAGCGGGAGATGCGCAGTATTTT | CASSLASGLAGDAQYF
. | TRBJ2-3 | TRBV1 | . | TGCACCAGCAGCCAAGATATAGGACTCCCCTTTACAGATACGCAGTATTTT | CTSSQDIGLPFTDTQYF
. | TRBJ2-3 | TRBV29-1 | TRBD1 | TGCAGCGTTGAAAGGGACAGCCGCACAGATACGCAGTATTTT | CSVERDSRTDTQYF
many | TRBJ1-5 | TRBV30 | . | TGTGCCTGGAGTGCCTTACCGGGACAATCCCAGCATTTT | CAWSALPGQSQHF